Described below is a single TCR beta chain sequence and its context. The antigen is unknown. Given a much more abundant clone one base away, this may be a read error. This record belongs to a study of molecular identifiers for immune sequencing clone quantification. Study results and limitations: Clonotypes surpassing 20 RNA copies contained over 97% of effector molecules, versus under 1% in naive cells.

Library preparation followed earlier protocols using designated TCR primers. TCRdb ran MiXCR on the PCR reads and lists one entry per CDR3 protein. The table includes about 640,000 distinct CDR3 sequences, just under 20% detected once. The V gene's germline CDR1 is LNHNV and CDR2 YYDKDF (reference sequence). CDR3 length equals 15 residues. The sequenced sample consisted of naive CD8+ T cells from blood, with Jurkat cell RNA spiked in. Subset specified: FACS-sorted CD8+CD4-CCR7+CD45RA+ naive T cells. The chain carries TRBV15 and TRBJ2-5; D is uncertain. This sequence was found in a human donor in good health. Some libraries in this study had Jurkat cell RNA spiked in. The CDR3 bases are TGTGCCACCAGCAGAGAATACAGTTACCAAGTGACCCAGTACTTC. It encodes CATSREYSYQVTQYF. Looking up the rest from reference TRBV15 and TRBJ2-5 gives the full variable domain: DAMVIQNPRYQVTQFGKPVTLSCSQTLNHNVMYWYQQKSSQAPKLLFHYYDKDFNNEADTPDNFQSRRPNTSFCFLDIRSPGLGDTAMYLCATSREYSYQVTQYFGPGTRLLVL.